This is a list of T cell receptor beta chains from one sample in a study of glioma-infiltrating T cells after dendritic cell vaccination. Measured with immunoSEQ multiplex PCR; TCRdb has only the in-frame clones, and not every one. Seen here are around 58,000 clones, approximately 78% observed once, and the top ten hold 7% to 10%. Sequencing was performed on blood, taken before dendritic cell vaccination. These TCRs come from a human donor with glioblastoma. Both conserved end residues are part of each CDR3. A D gene is named only where the DNA matches it firmly. The listing skips clone size in some rows; elsewhere it reads once, few, many or a size class.

cdr3_nt: TGTGCCAGCAGCGCCAGCGGTTATCCTGGGGATACGCAGTATTTT; cdr3_aa: CASSASGYPGDTQYF; j_call: TRBJ2-3; v_call: TRBV9; d_call: -; clone_size: -
cdr3_nt: TGCGCCAGCGGGACAGGCCTAGATTCACCCCTCCACTTT; cdr3_aa: CASGTGLDSPLHF; j_call: TRBJ1-6; v_call: TRBV5-1; d_call: TRBD1; clone_size: few
cdr3_nt: TGTGCCAGCAGCCAAGGGACAGGGCCCTACGAGCAGTACTTC; cdr3_aa: CASSQGTGPYEQYF; j_call: TRBJ2-7; v_call: TRBV14; d_call: TRBD1; clone_size: -
cdr3_nt: TGTGCCAGCTCACCAGACAGGGGGCATACTGAAGCTTTCTTT; cdr3_aa: CASSPDRGHTEAFF; j_call: TRBJ1-1; v_call: TRBV18; d_call: TRBD1; clone_size: few
cdr3_nt: TGTGCCAGCAGCTTAACTACTGGGTACGAATACTATGGCTACACCTTC; cdr3_aa: CASSLTTGYEYYGYTF; j_call: TRBJ1-2; v_call: TRBV11-2; d_call: -; clone_size: -
cdr3_nt: TGCAGTGCTAGAGATCTCCATGAGCAGTTCTTC; cdr3_aa: CSARDLHEQFF; j_call: TRBJ2-1; v_call: TRBV20-1; d_call: -; clone_size: -
cdr3_nt: TGTGCCAGCAGCTCGGGACAGGGGCGCTACAATGAGCAGTTCTTC; cdr3_aa: CASSSGQGRYNEQFF; j_call: TRBJ2-1; v_call: TRBV2; d_call: TRBD1; clone_size: -
cdr3_nt: TGTGCCAGCAGCTCGTCCGACGGGACAGATCTGGGTGAAAAACTGTTTTTT; cdr3_aa: CASSSSDGTDLGEKLFF; j_call: TRBJ1-4; v_call: TRBV7-9; d_call: TRBD1; clone_size: few
cdr3_nt: TGCGCCAGCAGCTTGGGGAGTGGTAGCCCTTCCTACAATGAGCAGTTCTTC; cdr3_aa: CASSLGSGSPSYNEQFF; j_call: TRBJ2-1; v_call: TRBV5-1; d_call: -; clone_size: -
cdr3_nt: TGCGCCAGCAGCTGGGCCGGGACAAGCGGCACAGATACGCAGTATTTT; cdr3_aa: CASSWAGTSGTDTQYF; j_call: TRBJ2-3; v_call: TRBV5-1; d_call: -; clone_size: -
cdr3_nt: TGTGCCTGGAGAATAGGGGGTTGGTATGGCTACACCTTC; cdr3_aa: CAWRIGGWYGYTF; j_call: TRBJ1-2; v_call: TRBV30; d_call: -; clone_size: few
cdr3_nt: TGTGCCAGCCTGGATGGGGGGGTGGACATTCAGTACTTC; cdr3_aa: CASLDGGVDIQYF; j_call: TRBJ2-4; v_call: TRBV6-1; d_call: TRBD2; clone_size: -
cdr3_nt: TGTGCCAGCTCACCTACAGGGGAATTCCAAGAGACCCAGTACTTC; cdr3_aa: CASSPTGEFQETQYF; j_call: TRBJ2-5; v_call: TRBV18; d_call: TRBD1; clone_size: -
cdr3_nt: TGTGCCAGCAGCTTGGCGGCAGGGGGCGGCGAGCAGTACTTC; cdr3_aa: CASSLAAGGGEQYF; j_call: TRBJ2-7; v_call: TRBV5-4; d_call: TRBD1; clone_size: -
cdr3_nt: TGTGCCAGCAGCCAAGTCCAGCGGGGTAAAGAGACCCAGTACTTC; cdr3_aa: CASSQVQRGKETQYF; j_call: TRBJ2-5; v_call: TRBV4-2; d_call: TRBD2; clone_size: -